Below are 21 T cell receptor beta chains sequenced from a single sample in a study of blood T cell repertoires in COVID-19. Clones were sequenced by immunoSEQ multiplex PCR, and TCRdb holds only the in-frame ones, with some missing. The sample lists around 500,000 clones; around 85% were seen once. Specimen: PBMCs or T cells enriched from blood (not recorded which). The receptors were sampled from a woman in her sixties or seventies who had recovered from COVID-19.

This clone was picked up one time. This sequence joins TRBV4-1 and TRBJ1-4, with a weak D call TRBD1 (5 bases). From germline, CDR1 is MGHRA and CDR2 YSYEKL. This CDR3 comprises 15 residues. V gave up 3 bases and J gave up 4 bases, with 12 bases separating them. The CDR3 loop is CASSQISGGNEKLFF. The CDR3 coding sequence is TGCGCCAGCAGCCAGATCTCCGGGGGTAATGAAAAACTGTTTTTT.

The chain combines TRBV12-5 with TRBJ2-2; 8 bases match TRBD1. The V gene's germline CDR1 is LGHNT and CDR2 FRNRAP. After removal of 5 bases from V and 8 bases from J, the junction contained 4 bases not matched to a gene. The CDR3 runs 13 residues. The CDR3 reads CASGQGAWGELFF. The CDR3 DNA sequence: TGTGCTAGTGGTCAGGGGGCATGGGGGGAGCTGTTTTTT.

The chain has TRBV7-9 and TRBJ1-6, with 7 bases fitting TRBD1. The CDR3 sequence is 13 residues long. Germline loops: CDR1 SEHNR, CDR2 FQNEAQ (reference sequence). The V gene end was trimmed by 5 bases and the J gene end by 14 bases; junction bases not matched to a gene: 9. As DNA, the CDR3 is TGTGCCAGCAGCGGTTCGGGACAGAGGGCCCTCCACTTT. This sequence encodes CASSGSGQRALHF.

The chain recombines TRBV7-8 with TRBJ2-1; D call uncertain. The CDR3 is made up of 14 amino acids. Germline CDR1 reads SGHVS; CDR2 reads FQNEAQ. V dropped 1 base and J dropped 7 bases, with 11 bases sitting between them. CDR3 nucleotides: TGTGCCAGCAGCTTAGACGGCAGGTCAAATGAGCAGTTCTTC. Protein product: CASSLDGRSNEQFF.

The CDR3 reads CASSLAPTGSSQPQHF. CDR3 nucleotides: TGTGCCAGCAGCTTAGCCCCGACAGGGTCTAGTCAGCCCCAGCATTTT. V gene TRBV7-2 combines with J gene TRBJ1-5, with 7 nucleotides matching TRBD1. This CDR3 has 16 amino acids. Germline CDR1 SGHTA, CDR2 FQGNSA. The V gene end was trimmed by 0 bases and the J gene end by 6 bases; junction bases not matched to a gene: 8. The full variable domain, its missing parts supplied by reference TRBV7-2 and TRBJ1-5, is GAGVSQSPSNKVTEKGKDVELRCDPISGHTALYWYRQSLGQGLEFLIYFQGNSAPDKSGLPSDRFSAERTGGSVSTLTIQRTQQEDSAVYLCASSLAPTGSSQPQHFGDGTRLSIL.

This chain uses TRBV19 with TRBJ1-2, with unresolved D. Germline V gene data show CDR1 as LNHDA and CDR2 as SQIVND (reference sequence). CDR3 length: 16 residues. Trimming pared 2 bases from V and 2 bases from J, leaving 15 bases between. The chain's CDR3 is CASSILFREANYGYTF. The DNA of the CDR3 is TGTGCCAGTAGTATACTTTTTCGTGAGGCGAACTATGGCTACACCTTC.

CDR3: CASSIMGPYSNQPQHF. The CDR3 DNA is TGTGCCAGTAGTATTATGGGGCCATATAGCAATCAGCCCCAGCATTTT. This chain joins TRBV19 and TRBJ1-5; D may be TRBD1 (5 bases). The V gene lost 3 bases and the J gene lost 0 bases, with 12 bases spanning the gap. The CDR3 runs 16 residues. The germline V gene encodes CDR1 LNHDA and CDR2 SQIVND (reference sequence).

This chain links TRBV3-1 (or the pseudogene TRBV3-2) with TRBJ2-4, with TRBD1 identical over 9 bases. The CDR3 spans 16 residues. Losses at the gene ends were 2 bases for V and 2 bases for J; bases not matched to a gene: 4. Germline V gives CDR1 LGHDT, CDR2 YNNKEL (reference sequence). The CDR3 DNA follows: TGTGCCAGCAGCCAAACAGGGGGCCGATCCAAAAACATTCAGTACTTC. It encodes CASSQTGGRSKNIQYF.

The V and J genes are TRBV9 and TRBJ2-3; D is perhaps TRBD2 (5 bases). Germline V lookup: CDR1 SGDLS, CDR2 YYNGEE. Trimming removed 0 bases from V and 5 bases from J, with 13 bases in between. The CDR3 consists of 15 residues. The CDR3 DNA sequence: TGTGCCAGCAGCGTAGATGGCTTAGCGAAAGATACGCAGTATTTT. This translates into CASSVDGLAKDTQYF.

The rearrangement joins TRBV11-3 to TRBJ2-7; D not resolved. V shed 1 base and J shed 3 bases, with 13 bases lying between them. This CDR3 has 15 amino acids. In germline, CDR1 is SGHNT, CDR2 YENEEA. The CDR3 DNA reads as TGTGCCAGCAGCTTAGTGTACAGCCCGCACTACGAGCAGTACGTC. This translates into CASSLVYSPHYEQYV.

The genes are TRBV28 and TRBJ2-1; a possible D gene is TRBD2 (5 bases). The CDR3 has 14 amino acids. CDR1 and CDR2 (germline): MDHEN, SYDVKM. V lost 6 bases, J lost 2 bases, and 11 bases lay in between. CDR3 loop: CASRPGEPYNEQFF. In DNA form, the CDR3 reads TGTGCCAGCAGACCTGGGGAGCCCTACAATGAGCAGTTCTTC.

The chain combines TRBV13 with TRBJ2-3, with 9 bases lining up with TRBD2. The germline V gene encodes CDR1 PRHDT and CDR2 FYEKMQ (reference sequence). Trimming at V came to 6 bases and at J to 3 bases, leaving 7 bases not matched to a gene. The CDR3 length is 15 residues. Here the CDR3 reads CASRPSGGRTDTQYF. The CDR3 DNA is TGTGCCAGCAGACCAAGCGGGGGGAGAACAGATACGCAGTATTTT.

This rearrangement joins TRBV5-1 to TRBJ2-3; 8 bases line up with TRBD2. Per the germline V gene, CDR1 is SGHRS and CDR2 is YFSETQ. The CDR3 is made up of 15 amino acids. The ends lost 2 bases at V and 2 bases at J; junction bases unmatched: 4. The CDR3 region has the DNA TGCGCCAGCAGCTTCTCGGGGGGGCTCACAGATACGCAGTATTTT. It yields the protein CASSFSGGLTDTQYF.

CDR3 loop: CASRGGYEQFF. CDR3 nucleotides: TGTGCCAGCAGGGGCGGGTATGAGCAGTTCTTC. The genes are TRBV7-9 and TRBJ2-1, with a tentative D call TRBD2 (5 bases). The CDR3 length is 11 residues. Germline V gene sequence: CDR1 SEHNR, CDR2 FQNEAQ (reference sequence). The V gene lost 6 bases and the J gene lost 8 bases, with 8 bases spanning the gap.

This chain joins TRBV2 and TRBJ1-2; D possibly corresponds to TRBD1 (6 bases). The CDR3 consists of 12 residues. V dropped 6 bases and J dropped 7 bases, with 12 bases sitting between them. Germline V CDR1 and CDR2: SNHLY, FYNNEI. The CDR3 DNA sequence: TGTGCCAGCAGCGCACGGACAGCTGGCTACACCTTC. This encodes CASSARTAGYTF. Full variable domain (missing parts from reference TRBV2 and TRBJ1-2): EPEVTQTPSHQVTQMGQEVILRCVPISNHLYFYWYRQILGQKVEFLVSFYNNEISEKSEIFDDQFSVERPDGSNFTLKIRSTKLEDSAMYFCASSARTAGYTFGSGTRLTVV.

The chain links TRBV24-1 to TRBJ1-5, with D possibly being TRBD1 (6 bases). Germline values: CDR1 KGHDR, CDR2 SFDVKD. V lost 4 bases and J 5 bases, leaving 14 bases between the germline ends. The CDR3 covers 15 residues. In DNA form, the CDR3 reads TGTGCCACCAGTGACCCACGGACAGAAGATCAGCCCCAGCATTTT. Translation gives CATSDPRTEDQPQHF.

This clone was detected a few times. This chain connects TRBV4-2 to TRBJ2-3; 11 bases are shared with TRBD2. The CDR3 spans 15 residues. J was trimmed by 4 bases and V by 1 base; bases with no gene match: 1. Per the germline V gene, CDR1 is LGHNA and CDR2 is YNFKEQ. The CDR3 nucleotides are TGTGCCAGCAGCCAAGCACTAGCGGGGGCAGATACGCAGTATTTT. It translates to CASSQALAGADTQYF.

The V and J genes are TRBV4-1 and TRBJ1-1; 7 nucleotides match TRBD1. Germline CDR1 MGHRA, CDR2 YSYEKL. J lost 5 bases, V lost 4 bases, and 10 bases had no gene match. The CDR3 has 15 residues. The CDR3 reads CASSPVDRVGTEAFF. Written as DNA, the CDR3 is TGCGCCAGCAGCCCAGTCGACAGGGTTGGTACTGAAGCTTTCTTT.

The sample holds a few counts of this clone. V usage is TRBV4-2 and J usage is TRBJ2-4; 14 bases are a match to TRBD2. This CDR3 region has 18 residues. V was pared by 0 bases and J by 6 bases, with 7 bases of the junction left unmatched. CDR1 LGHNA and CDR2 YNFKEQ come from the germline V gene. CDR3 region: CASSQESGTSGGLNIQYF. The CDR3 region has the DNA TGTGCCAGCAGCCAAGAAAGCGGGACTAGCGGGGGATTAAACATTCAGTACTTC.

The chain links TRBV10-2 to TRBJ1-3; TRBD1 agrees at 7 bases. This CDR3 spans 13 amino acids. Per the germline V gene, CDR1 is WSHSY and CDR2 is SAAADI. Germline trimming cut 7 bases from V and 4 bases from J; bases unmatched to any gene: 4. CDR3: CASTWDSGNTIYF. As DNA, the CDR3 is TGCGCCAGCACTTGGGACAGCGGAAACACCATATATTTT.

This rearrangement joins TRBV19 to TRBJ1-6, with TRBD1 matching over 9 bases. The J segment lost 4 bases and the V segment lost 4 bases, leaving 8 bases of the junction unmatched. Germline V lookup: CDR1 LNHDA, CDR2 SQIVND (reference sequence). The CDR3 is 17 amino acids. The CDR3 DNA sequence: TGTGCCAGTAGTACGTCCGACAGGGGGGTTTATAATTCACCCCTCCACTTT. Translating it yields CASSTSDRGVYNSPLHF.